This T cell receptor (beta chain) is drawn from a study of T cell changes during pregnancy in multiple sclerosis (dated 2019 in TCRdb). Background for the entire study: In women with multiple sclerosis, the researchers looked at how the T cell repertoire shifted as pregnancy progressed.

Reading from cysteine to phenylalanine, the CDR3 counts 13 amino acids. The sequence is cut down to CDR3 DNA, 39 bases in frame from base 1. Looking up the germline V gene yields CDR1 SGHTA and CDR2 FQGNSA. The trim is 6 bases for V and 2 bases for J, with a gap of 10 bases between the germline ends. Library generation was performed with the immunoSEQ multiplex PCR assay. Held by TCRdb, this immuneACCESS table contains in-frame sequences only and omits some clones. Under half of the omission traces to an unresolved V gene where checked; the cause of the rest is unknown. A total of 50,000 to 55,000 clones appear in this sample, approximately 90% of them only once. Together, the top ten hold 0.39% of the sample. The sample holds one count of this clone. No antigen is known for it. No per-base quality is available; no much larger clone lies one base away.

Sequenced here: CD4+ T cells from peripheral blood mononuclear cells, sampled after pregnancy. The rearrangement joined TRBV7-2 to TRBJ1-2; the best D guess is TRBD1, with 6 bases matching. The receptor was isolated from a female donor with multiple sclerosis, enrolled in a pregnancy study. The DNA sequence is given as TGTGCCAGCAGTTCCGGGACAAACTATGGCTACACCTTC. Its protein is CASSSGTNYGYTF.